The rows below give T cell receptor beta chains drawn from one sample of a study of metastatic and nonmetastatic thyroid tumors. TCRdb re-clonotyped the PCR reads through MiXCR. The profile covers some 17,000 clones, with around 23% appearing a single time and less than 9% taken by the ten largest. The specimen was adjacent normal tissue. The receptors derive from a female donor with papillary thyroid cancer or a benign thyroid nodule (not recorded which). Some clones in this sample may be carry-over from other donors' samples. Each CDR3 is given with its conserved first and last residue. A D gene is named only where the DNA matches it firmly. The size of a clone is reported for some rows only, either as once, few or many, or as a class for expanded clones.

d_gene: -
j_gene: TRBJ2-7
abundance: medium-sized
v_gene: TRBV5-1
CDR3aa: CASSLLSGPTYEQYF
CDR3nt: TGCGCCAGCAGCTTGTTGAGCGGGCCGACCTACGAGCAGTACTTC

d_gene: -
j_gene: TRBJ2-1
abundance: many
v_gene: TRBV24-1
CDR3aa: CATSDRLSSYNEQFF
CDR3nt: TGTGCCACCAGTGACAGGCTTAGCTCCTACAATGAGCAGTTCTTC

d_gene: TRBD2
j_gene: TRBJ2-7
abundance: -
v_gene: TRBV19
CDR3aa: CASSIRPGTSGTHAYEQYF
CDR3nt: TGTGCCAGTAGTATAAGGCCCGGGACTAGCGGGACCCATGCCTACGAGCAGTACTTC

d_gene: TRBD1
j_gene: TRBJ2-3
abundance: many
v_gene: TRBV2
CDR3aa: CASRDGQGVDTQYF
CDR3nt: TGTGCCAGCAGGGACGGACAGGGGGTAGATACGCAGTATTTT

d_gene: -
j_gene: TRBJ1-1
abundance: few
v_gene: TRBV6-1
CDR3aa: CASRRALQDNTEAFF
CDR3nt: TGTGCCAGCAGGCGAGCCCTACAAGATAACACTGAAGCTTTCTTT

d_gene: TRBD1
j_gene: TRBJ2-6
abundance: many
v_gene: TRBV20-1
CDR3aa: CSGIDREFGANVLTF
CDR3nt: TGCAGTGGTATCGACAGGGAGTTTGGGGCCAACGTCCTGACTTTC

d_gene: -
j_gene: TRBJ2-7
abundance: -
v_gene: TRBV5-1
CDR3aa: CASSVPDRSSYEQYF
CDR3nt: TGCGCCAGCAGCGTACCCGACAGGAGCTCCTACGAGCAGTACTTC

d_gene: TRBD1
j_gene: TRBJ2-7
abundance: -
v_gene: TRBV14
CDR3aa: CASSPGTGYEQYF
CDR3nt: TGTGCCAGCAGCCCCGGGACAGGGTACGAGCAGTACTTC

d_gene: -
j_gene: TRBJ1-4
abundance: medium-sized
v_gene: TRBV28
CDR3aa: CASCLPGGLGKLFF
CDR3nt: TGTGCCAGCTGCTTGCCCGGGGGCCTCGGAAAACTGTTTTTT

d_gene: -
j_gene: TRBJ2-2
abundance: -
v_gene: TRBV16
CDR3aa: CASRPQGLAETGELFF
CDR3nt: TGTGCCAGCAGACCTCAGGGTTTAGCGGAAACCGGGGAGCTGTTTTTT

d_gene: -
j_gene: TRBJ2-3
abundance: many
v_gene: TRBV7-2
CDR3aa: CASSRDYLSTDTQYF
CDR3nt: TGTGCCAGCAGCCGAGACTACCTAAGCACAGATACGCAGTATTTT

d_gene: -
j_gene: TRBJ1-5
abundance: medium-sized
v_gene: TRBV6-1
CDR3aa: CAIPGEPQHF
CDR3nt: TGTGCCATCCCTGGGGAGCCCCAGCATTTT

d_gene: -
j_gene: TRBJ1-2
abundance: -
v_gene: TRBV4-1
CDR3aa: CASSQPPGHTNGYTF
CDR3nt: TGCGCCAGCAGCCAGCCTCCGGGACACACGAATGGCTACACCTTC

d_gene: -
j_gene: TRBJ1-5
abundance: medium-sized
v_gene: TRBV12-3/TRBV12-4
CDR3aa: CASKAWGLGSNQPQHF
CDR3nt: TGTGCCAGCAAGGCGTGGGGTCTCGGAAGCAATCAGCCCCAGCATTTT

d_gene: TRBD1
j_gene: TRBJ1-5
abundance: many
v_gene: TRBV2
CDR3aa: CASSGRGQGASQPQHF
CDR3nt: TGTGCCAGCAGTGGTAGGGGACAGGGGGCCTCTCAGCCCCAGCATTTT

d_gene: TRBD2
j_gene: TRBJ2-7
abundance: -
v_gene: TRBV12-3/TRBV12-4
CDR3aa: CASSSSSGEQHF
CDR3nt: TGTGCCAGCAGTTCCTCTAGCGGCGAGCAGCACTTC

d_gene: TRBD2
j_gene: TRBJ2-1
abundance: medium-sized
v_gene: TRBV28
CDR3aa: CASSLGGREDEQFF
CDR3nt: TGTGCCAGCAGTTTAGGGGGGAGGGAGGATGAGCAGTTCTTC

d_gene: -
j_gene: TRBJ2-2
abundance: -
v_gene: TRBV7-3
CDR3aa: CASSLNPPGLGGTGELFF
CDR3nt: TGTGCCAGCAGCTTAAATCCCCCGGGGTTAGGGGGGACCGGGGAGCTGTTTTTT

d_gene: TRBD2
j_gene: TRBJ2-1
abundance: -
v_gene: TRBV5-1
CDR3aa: CASSDPSGYNEQFF
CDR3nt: TGCGCCAGCAGCGACCCTAGCGGGTACAATGAGCAGTTCTTC

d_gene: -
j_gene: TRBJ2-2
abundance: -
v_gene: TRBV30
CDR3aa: CAWSLRGSDTGELFF
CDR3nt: TGTGCCTGGAGTTTAAGGGGGAGTGACACCGGGGAGCTGTTTTTT

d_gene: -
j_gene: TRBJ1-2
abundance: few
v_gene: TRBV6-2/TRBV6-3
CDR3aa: CASRTRTAYGYTF
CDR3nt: TGTGCCAGCAGAACCAGGACGGCCTATGGCTACACCTTC

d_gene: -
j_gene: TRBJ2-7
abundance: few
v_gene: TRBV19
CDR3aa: CASSPVEGREYEQYF
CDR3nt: TGTGCCAGTAGTCCCGTCGAGGGCAGGGAATACGAGCAGTACTTC

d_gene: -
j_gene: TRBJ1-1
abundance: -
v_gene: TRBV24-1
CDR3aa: CATSGAGASDTEAFF
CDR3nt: TGTGCCACCAGTGGCGCCGGGGCGTCGGACACTGAAGCTTTCTTT